This T cell receptor beta chain is drawn from a study of cytomegalovirus exposure and HLA in healthy donors (dated by TCRdb to 2017 to 2019). General notes on the study: According to an earlier analysis of a few hundred of the donors, about 179 million T cells yielded approximately 120 million unique TCR beta sequences and approximately 280 Gb of sequence data. An early release covering roughly 600 HLA-typed donors comprised about 310 gigabases of sequencing data and 85 million or so unique TCR sequences. Of the roughly 390 genotyped donors, 75% to 85% were placed in the genetic ancestry cluster associated with self-reported Caucasian donors. The study aimed to test whether signatures of past pathogen exposure could be identified by cataloging public T cell receptors. The study used immunosequencing to profile the T cell repertoires of more than 650 subjects and linked those repertoires to cytomegalovirus serostatus. Besides the first cohort of under 700 subjects, a separate validation cohort made up of over a hundred different subjects was used. The study combined high-throughput TCR immunosequencing, statistical association of individual TCRs with disease status, and machine learning to predict cytomegalovirus infection status. To study patterns of TCR occurrence, a later analysis re-analyzed previously published TCR beta repertoires from 666 donors and added high-resolution HLA genotyping. Rather than using new phenotypic data, the later analysis identified candidate immune exposures from TCR beta sequences and from how often those sequences occurred across donors. To decide whether each TCR beta V gene segment behaved as functional or pseudogenic, an earlier analysis of 587 of the donors relied on high-throughput TCR beta sequencing. Donor age, sex, ethnicity and CMV serostatus were compiled alongside the repertoire data. A later genetic analysis took genome-wide SNP genotypes for about 55% of the 666 donors and used that subset as a discovery cohort. All discovery cohort repertoires had been generated using a single sequencing platform. HLA typing covered class I and class II loci at four-digit resolution. The number of donors typed differed by locus, with 629-630 for A, B, C, DRB1 and DQB1, around 500 for DQA1, about 610 for DPA1, and around 460 for DPB1. A few DR-DQ haplotypes were treated as single units for association and clustering because of strong linkage in the cohort. Across about 370 genotyped donors of the cohort, an average of roughly 200,000 unique TCR beta nucleotide sequences per donor were sequenced, and roughly a sixth of those sequences were non-productive. Results and caveats for the whole study, not just this receptor: A further reported finding was that TCR beta sequences accurately predicted the HLA-A and HLA-B alleles for most subjects in the first cohort. Because the 87-base-pair reads could not distinguish some IMGT-functional V segments, including TRBV6-2 and TRBV6-3, those segments were excluded. Specific HLA alleles were associated with 15,000 to 20,000 TCR beta sequences at a false discovery rate of 0.05 in a later analysis. For the cohort, immune exposure information was limited to CMV serostatus. Most CMV-associated TCR beta chains appeared to be HLA-restricted in a later analysis, and the HLA associations seemed to be driven largely by CMV exposure. A later analysis found that HLA-associated TCR beta chains were more clonally expanded and had lower generation probabilities than equally common non-associated chains. Roughly uniform sequencing depth across donors was assumed in presence/absence analyses, although this assumption may not hold. The earlier analysis of nearly 600 of the donors excluded roughly 17 rarely observed V segments, including chromosome 9 orphons, because counts were too low. The sequencing pipeline was judged likely to have produced a cluster of highly shared sequence variants as a technical artifact. In a later analysis, TCR association rates were found to vary across HLA loci, with the most associated TCRs seen for DRB1 alleles and the fewest for HLA-C alleles. According to the authors, the approach could potentially be generalized to other disease states and immunological phenotypes. Most TCR sequences were seen in very few donors, while some public TCRs were found in many individuals. In both the original and validation cohorts, the classifier was reported to diagnose cytomegalovirus status with high specificity and sensitivity. In a later analysis, several top co-occurrence clusters were reported to appear linked to parvovirus B19, influenza, CMV and Epstein-Barr virus. Only TCR beta chains were sequenced in this cohort, and the absence of alpha or paired-chain data limited detectable features. In vitro tests confirmed that a few of the cytomegalovirus-associated TCR beta chains recognize cytomegalovirus antigens. When HLA alleles, especially DR and DQ, strongly co-occurred, attributing TCR associations to individual alleles was difficult. Because HLA typing was missing for some donors at each locus, association tests included only the typed subset. A later genetic analysis associated a missense DCLRE1C variant with V-gene and J-gene trimming of TCR beta chains, and an independent cohort replicated the association. In the study, some 180 TCR beta chains were listed as associated with cytomegalovirus. According to a later genetic analysis, donors in an Asian-associated ancestry cluster had fewer N-insertions in productive TCRs than the approximately 700-donor mean. In an earlier analysis of roughly 560 of the donors, most TCR beta V segments were observed in productive rearrangements about 87% or about 30% of the time, broadly matching IMGT annotations. Correlated functional status among segregating V segments might reflect linkage disequilibrium, but an unknown experimental factor could not be ruled out.

Remarks on this clone: Its target antigen remains unknown. No clone much larger than this one lies a single base away; base qualities are absent.

Preparation of the library involved the immunoSEQ multiplex PCR assay. For the multiplex PCR, a mixture combining 60 forward primers for TCR Vbeta segments and 13 reverse primers for TCR Jbeta segments was used. The CDR3 region of rearranged TCR beta genes was amplified from genomic DNA with a multiplex PCR assay. Amplified TCR beta libraries were sequenced as 87-base-pair reads on the Illumina HiSeq System. The original methods were these. A later analysis tallied around 87 million unique TCR beta chains across the 640 or so repertoires, and roughly 11 million of those chains were shared by two or more donors. A nearest-neighbor algorithm error-corrected the raw reads and collapsed the reads into unique sequences, merging closely related sequences to remove PCR and sequencing errors. V, D and J gene segments were assigned by aligning CDR3 sequences to IMGT reference sequences. Each retained sequence needed at least a six-nucleotide match to both a V gene segment and a J gene segment. Rearrangements were called productive when the CDR3 lacked stop codons and stayed in frame with V and J; all others were non-productive. Following IMGT convention, CDR3 was defined as the stretch from the second conserved V-encoded cysteine up to the conserved J-encoded phenylalanine. The earlier analysis of 587 of the donors excluded sequences that lacked an unambiguous match to a single V gene segment. In an earlier analysis of around 600 of the donors, V segments were called functional above 56.7% productive rearrangements and were called segregating when the between-donor standard deviation exceeded 5%. To diagnose cytomegalovirus status from the catalog of TCR beta chain sequences, a statistical classification framework was built. In a later analysis, TCR nucleotide sequences were compared against IMGT/GENE-DB human TR gene sequences so that V and J genes could be assigned. Using the TCRdist pipeline, a later analysis assigned CDR3 sequences along with most-parsimonious VDJ recombination scenarios. In a later analysis, each TCR beta chain was defined by its CDR3 amino acid sequence together with its V-gene family, and reads lacking a unique V-gene family were excluded. As a way to deal with suspected cross-contamination and a sequencing artifact, a later analysis dropped 450 to 700 nucleotide sequences that were highly shared and had low generation probability. In a later analysis, a clonal expansion index for each public chain was calculated from normalized within-repertoire ranks of inferred template counts. A later analysis computed generation probabilities with a VDJ recombination model fitted to out-of-frame rearrangements, and checked the results against IGoR. In a later analysis, TCR-TCR, TCR-HLA and TCR-CMV co-occurrence was scored with hypergeometric tests, and a repertoire-size bias correction was applied to TCR pairs. To estimate false discovery rates, a later analysis permuted the HLA or CMV assignments 20 times. In a later analysis, co-occurring TCRs were grouped using DBSCAN, with TCRdist sequence similarity added in when clustering inside HLA-allele-positive subsets. For co-occurrence clustering, repertoires with fewer than 30,000 or more than 120,000 public chains were excluded, along with 5 or 6 repertoires with anomalous nucleotide sharing. TCRdb carries this immuneACCESS record with in-frame sequences only. Its versions omit some clonotypes, under half of them owing to an unresolved V gene in the studies checked, with the rest unexplained. For V, J and clone size, that table is used; D and trimming come from the DNA. Here the sample has 150,000 to 250,000 clones; just over 75% occur a single time. The top ten clonotypes cover around 1.9% of the sample.

The cohort consisted of 600 or so healthy bone marrow donors. At the time of sampling, every cohort member was nominally healthy, though immune exposures that went unrecorded were likely present. The donor tested CMV seronegative and was one of the 352 seronegative cohort members. A peripheral blood sample was provided by each donor, and peripheral blood mononuclear cells were used for TCR beta sequencing. Genomic DNA extraction from the blood cell samples was performed with the Qiagen DNeasy Blood Extraction Kit. CDR1 and CDR2 are read off the germline V gene (reference sequence) as LNHDA and SQIVND. The CDR3, cysteine through phenylalanine, is 17 amino acids long. Only CDR3 DNA remains: 51 bases, in frame from the first base. V gives up 4 bases and J gives up 2 bases, and the segment between their germline ends measures 20 bases.

This TCR was sampled from a young man in good health and CMV-seronegative. Sequencing was done on a sample of PBMCs. The V gene is TRBV19 and the J gene is TRBJ1-1; the D gene is unclear. Here the CDR3 is given as CASSSGRIAGINTEAFF. In nucleotide form, the sequence is TGTGCCAGTAGTAGCGGGAGGATTGCAGGAATAAACACTGAAGCTTTCTTT. Outside the CDR3, residues come from the reference TRBV19 and TRBJ1-1 proteins, so the full variable domain is: DGGITQSPKYLFRKEGQNVTLSCEQNLNHDAMYWYRQDPGQGLRLIYYSQIVNDFQKGDIAEGYSVSREKKESFPLTVTSAQKNPTAFYLCASSSGRIAGINTEAFFGQGTRLTVV.